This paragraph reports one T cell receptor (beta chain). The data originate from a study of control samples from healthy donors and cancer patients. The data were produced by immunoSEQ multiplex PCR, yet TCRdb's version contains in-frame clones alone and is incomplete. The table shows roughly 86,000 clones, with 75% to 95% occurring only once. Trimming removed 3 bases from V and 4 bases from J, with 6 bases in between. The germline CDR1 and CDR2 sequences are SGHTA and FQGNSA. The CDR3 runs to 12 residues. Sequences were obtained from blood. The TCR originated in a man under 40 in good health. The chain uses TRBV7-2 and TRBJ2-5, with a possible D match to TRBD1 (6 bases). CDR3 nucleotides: TGTGCCAGCAGCTTCAGGGGAGAGACCCAGTACTTC. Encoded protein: CASSFRGETQYF.